The 26 T cell receptor beta chains below were found in one sample sequenced in a study of PD-1 blockade in mismatch repair-deficient tumors (dated by TCRdb to the late 2010s). Library construction relied on the immunoSEQ multiplex PCR assay. TCRdb limited this immuneACCESS table to in-frame rearrangements with V and J called. A share of clones is missing; checked studies link under half to unresolved V genes, and the rest is unexplained. The sample data list about 66,000 clones, and around four fifths of these were observed just once. Roughly 5.1% of the sample is taken by the ten largest. Material: peripheral blood, obtained 2 weeks after starting pembrolizumab. These receptors were obtained from an adult with mismatch repair-deficient cancer.

The chain has TRBV2 and TRBJ2-7; the match to TRBD2 covers 9 bases. This CDR3 is 17 amino acids long. Unmatched junction bases numbered 9, after V lost 0 bases and J lost 3 bases. In germline, CDR1 is SNHLY, CDR2 FYNNEI. CDR3 DNA: TGTGCCAGCAGTGAAGCGCTCGGACTAGCGACAGACTACGAGCAGTACTTC. Translated: CASSEALGLATDYEQYF.

The J gene is TRBJ1-2, the V gene TRBV10-2; D is unresolved. The V and J ends lost 6 bases and 0 bases respectively, with 8 bases between them. This CDR3 is 13 amino acids long. The germline gives CDR1 WSHSY, CDR2 SAAADI. The DNA for the CDR3 is TGCGCCAGCAGGGGGAGCACTAACTATGGCTACACCTTC. It is translated as CASRGSTNYGYTF.

The chain carries TRBV18 and TRBJ2-1, with 13 bases lining up with TRBD2. The V segment lost 3 bases and the J segment 6 bases; nucleotides outside the gene matches: 8. The CDR3 loop spans 17 amino acids. The germline CDR1 and CDR2 sequences are KGHSH and LQKENI. The CDR3 loop reads CASSPRTSGRSGNEQFF. In DNA, the CDR3 is TGTGCCAGCTCACCCCGGACTAGCGGGAGATCTGGCAATGAGCAGTTCTTC. The full variable domain, with the rest looked up from reference TRBV18 and TRBJ2-1, is NAGVMQNPRHLVRRRGQEARLRCSPMKGHSHVYWYRQLPEEGLKFMVYLQKENIIDESGMPKERFSAEFPKEGPSILRIQQVVRGDSAAYFCASSPRTSGRSGNEQFFGPGTRLTVL.

This sequence joins TRBV28 and TRBJ1-5; TRBD1 might be the D (6 bases). V was clipped by 8 bases and J by 6 bases, with 20 bases between them. The germline V gene encodes CDR1 MDHEN and CDR2 SYDVKM. The CDR3 runs 15 residues. CDR3 sequence reads: CASCRGGGAGQPQHF. The CDR3, as DNA: TGTGCCAGCTGCAGGGGCGGGGGGGCAGGTCAGCCCCAGCATTTT.

This clone appeared a few times. The rearrangement links TRBV11-3 to TRBJ1-4, with 8 bases lining up with TRBD1. The CDR3 sequence is 15 residues long. V shed 4 bases and J 2 bases; nucleotides not matched to a gene: 3. Germline V gene sequence: CDR1 SGHNT, CDR2 YENEEA. CDR3 region: CASSSGGLTNEKLFF. As DNA, the CDR3 is TGTGCCAGCAGCTCAGGGGGCCTGACTAATGAAAAACTGTTTTTT. The whole variable domain, filled in from reference TRBV11-3 and TRBJ1-4, reads EAGVVQSPRYKIIEKKQPVAFWCNPISGHNTLYWYLQNLGQGPELLIRYENEEAVDDSQLPKDRFSAERLKGVDSTLKIQPAELGDSAVYLCASSSGGLTNEKLFFGSGTQLSVL.

The chain links TRBV28 to TRBJ2-7; TRBD2 agrees at 12 bases. V dropped 5 bases and J dropped 5; count of bases not matched to a gene: 10. The CDR3 totals 16 residues. Germline CDR1 reads MDHEN; CDR2 reads SYDVKM. Here the CDR3 DNA reads TGTGCCAGCAGTCTTTGGCTAGCGGGAGGGAACCACGAGCAGTACTTC. Residues: CASSLWLAGGNHEQYF.

The rearrangement links TRBV13 to TRBJ1-2; D is ambiguous. This CDR3 contains 18 residues. Trimming cost V 5 bases and J 0 bases, with 22 bases left between them. Germline-derived CDR1 and CDR2 are PRHDT and FYEKMQ (reference sequence). CDR3: CASSPSAGLGKANYGYTF. The CDR3 coding sequence is TGTGCCAGCAGCCCCTCAGCAGGCCTGGGAAAAGCTAACTATGGCTACACCTTC. Full variable domain (outside the CDR3, taken from reference TRBV13 and TRBJ1-2): AAGVIQSPRHLIKEKRETATLKCYPIPRHDTVYWYQQGPGQDPQFLISFYEKMQSDKGSIPDRFSAQQFSDYHSELNMSSLELGDSALYFCASSPSAGLGKANYGYTFGSGTRLTVV.

This chain joins TRBV5-1 and TRBJ2-7, with 11 positions matching TRBD2. J gave up 3 bases and V 4 bases, and 6 bases lay outside the gene matches. Per the germline V gene, CDR1 is SGHRS and CDR2 is YFSETQ. The CDR3 sequence is 15 residues long. The CDR3 DNA is TGCGCCAGCAGCCCGGGGACTAGCGGATACTACGAGCAGTACTTC. Its translation: CASSPGTSGYYEQYF.

V is TRBV11-2 and J is TRBJ2-3; TRBD1 agrees at 8 bases. V was pared by 5 bases and J by 1 base, with 8 bases of the junction left unmatched. Germline-derived CDR1 and CDR2 are SGHAT and FQNNGV. The CDR3 sequence is 16 residues long. CDR3 sequence (DNA): TGTGCCAGCAGCACCGGCCCGGGACAGGGCACAGATACGCAGTATTTT. It is translated as CASSTGPGQGTDTQYF.

V usage is TRBV5-6 and J usage is TRBJ2-3; D perhaps matches TRBD2 (6 bases). The V end was cut by 0 bases, the J end by 4 bases, with 15 bases between. The CDR3 runs to 16 residues. CDR1 SGHDT and CDR2 YYEEEE come from the germline V gene. The CDR3 nucleotides read TGTGCCAGCAGCTTGGGTGGCTTCGGAGGGCCAGATACGCAGTATTTT. It is translated as CASSLGGFGGPDTQYF.

J is TRBJ2-7 and V is TRBV25-1; TRBD1 or TRBD2 may be the D gene (7 bases each). V lost 3 bases and J 5 bases, leaving 20 bases between the germline ends. Looked up from germline, CDR1 is MGHDK and CDR2 is SYGVNS. The CDR3 contains 16 residues. CDR3 bases: TGTGCCAGCAGTGACCCCAGGGGGGGACGGATGAACGAGCAGTACTTC. Protein product: CASSDPRGGRMNEQYF.

This rearrangement joins TRBV27 to TRBJ2-1; 7 bases match TRBD1. From germline, CDR1 is MNHEY and CDR2 SMNVEV (reference sequence). The length of the CDR3 is 15 residues. Trimming at V came to 5 bases and at J to 5 bases, leaving 9 bases not matched to a gene. CDR3 loop: CASSKNRDRNNEQFF. DNA for the CDR3: TGTGCCAGCAGTAAGAACCGGGACAGAAACAATGAGCAGTTCTTC.

The V gene is TRBV7-2, the J gene TRBJ1-5; no clear D. The V and J ends lost 5 bases and 5 bases respectively, with 16 bases between them. The CDR3 runs 15 residues. CDR1 is SGHTA and CDR2 is FQGNSA in the germline V gene. The CDR3 DNA follows: TGTGCCAGCAGCCCACGCTGGACCGGAGATCAGCCCCAGCATTTT. Its translation is CASSPRWTGDQPQHF.

This chain's CDR3 is CATSRDRAEAQYF. CDR3 DNA: TGTGCCACCAGCAGAGATCGGGCAGAGGCGCAGTATTTT. The J gene is TRBJ2-3, the V gene TRBV15; the D is unclear. The V and J ends lost 0 bases and 10 bases respectively, with 11 bases between them. Looked up from germline, CDR1 is LNHNV and CDR2 is YYDKDF (reference sequence). The CDR3 contains 13 residues.

This clone was found once. V is TRBV10-2 and J is TRBJ2-7; D possibly corresponds to TRBD1 (6 bases). V dropped 3 bases and J dropped 6 bases, with 21 bases sitting between them. Per the germline V gene, CDR1 is WSHSY and CDR2 is SAAADI. The CDR3 loop spans 16 amino acids. The CDR3 loop reads CASSDPGGGLTSEQYF. CDR3 nucleotides: TGCGCCAGCAGTGACCCCGGTGGGGGCCTGACAAGCGAGCAGTACTTC.

The chain links TRBV5-6 to TRBJ2-1, with 8 positions matching TRBD2. The CDR3 contains 14 residues. J gave up 6 bases and V 3 bases, and 5 bases lay outside the gene matches. From germline, CDR1 is SGHDT and CDR2 YYEEEE. CDR3 nucleotide sequence: TGTGCCAGCAGCTCCGCCGGGGGGGCCAATGAGCAGTTCTTC. Translated: CASSSAGGANEQFF. The whole variable domain, remainder taken from reference TRBV5-6 and TRBJ2-1, is DAGVTQSPTHLIKTRGQQVTLRCSPKSGHDTVSWYQQALGQGPQFIFQYYEEEERQRGNFPDRFSGHQFPNYSSELNVNALLLGDSALYLCASSSAGGANEQFFGPGTRLTVL.

The J gene is TRBJ1-5, the V gene TRBV2, with a weak D call TRBD1 (6 bases). Germline-derived CDR1 and CDR2 are SNHLY and FYNNEI. The V end lost 3 bases, the J end lost 2 bases, and 11 bases lay between the germline ends. The CDR3 covers 15 residues. DNA for the CDR3: TGTGCCAGCAGTGAGTCCCCAGGGGGCAATCAGCCCCAGCATTTT. Translated: CASSESPGGNQPQHF.

In its sample, this clone was seen a few times. The rearrangement links TRBV7-2 to TRBJ2-2; D possibly corresponds to TRBD2 (6 bases). The CDR3 is 16 residues long. The V gene lost 7 bases and the J gene lost 2 bases, with 17 bases spanning the gap. Germline values: CDR1 SGHTA, CDR2 FQGNSA. CDR3 nucleotides: TGTGCCAGCACCCAAAGGGGCGGGACTAACACCGGGGAGCTGTTTTTT. It encodes CASTQRGGTNTGELFF.

The chain has TRBV7-3 and TRBJ1-5; D ambiguous. The CDR3 runs to 13 residues. V was clipped by 1 base and J by 9 bases, with 10 bases between them. Germline loops: CDR1 SGHTA, CDR2 FQGTGA. The CDR3 DNA sequence: TGTGCCAGCAGCTTAAACCCGGAAGGGCCCCAGCATTTT. Translating it yields CASSLNPEGPQHF.

V gene TRBV18 combines with J gene TRBJ1-1; 7 nucleotides match TRBD1. Trimming at V came to 6 bases and at J to 6 bases, leaving 4 bases not matched to a gene. The CDR3 consists of 12 residues. The germline gives CDR1 KGHSH, CDR2 LQKENI. The DNA of the CDR3 is TGTGCCAGCTCCCGGACAGGCCCTGAAGCTTTCTTT. Protein sequence: CASSRTGPEAFF. The variable domain in full, completed from reference TRBV18 and TRBJ1-1, reads NAGVMQNPRHLVRRRGQEARLRCSPMKGHSHVYWYRQLPEEGLKFMVYLQKENIIDESGMPKERFSAEFPKEGPSILRIQQVVRGDSAAYFCASSRTGPEAFFGQGTRLTVV.

In its sample, this clone was seen a few times. The chain uses TRBV19 and TRBJ1-2; TRBD1 matches at 10 bases. The CDR3 length is 17 residues. Germline V gene sequence: CDR1 LNHDA, CDR2 SQIVND (reference sequence). Losses at the gene ends were 9 bases for V and 8 bases for J; bases not matched to a gene: 21. In DNA form, the CDR3 reads TGTGCCAGCGCTCATCCCGGGACAGGGGCGGATCTTCACGGCTACACCTTC. Protein product: CASAHPGTGADLHGYTF.

This clone appeared a single time. The chain has TRBV4-1 and TRBJ1-3, with D perhaps TRBD1 (6 bases). Germline V gene sequence: CDR1 MGHRA, CDR2 YSYEKL. This CDR3 has 19 amino acids. Trimming removed 1 base from V and 4 bases from J, with 23 bases in between. Here the CDR3 DNA reads TGCGCCAGCAGCCAAGCCTTGGTTTCGGGGGCTGGGTTCGGAAACACCATATATTTT. Its translation is CASSQALVSGAGFGNTIYF.

Only a few counts were recorded for this clone. The chain is built from TRBV2 and TRBJ1-2; no clear D. Germline V gives CDR1 SNHLY, CDR2 FYNNEI. The length of the CDR3 is 12 residues. V was pared by 7 bases and J by 6 bases, with 12 bases between. In DNA, the CDR3 is TGTGCCAGCACAGCAGGTGGGGATGGCTACACCTTC. Amino acids: CASTAGGDGYTF.

This clone was seen more than once but under ten times. DNA for the CDR3: TGTGCCAGCTCACCACCAGCGACCCAAGAGACCCAGTACTTC. It specifies CASSPPATQETQYF. This chain uses TRBV18 with TRBJ2-5; D not certain. V lost 0 bases and J 1 base, leaving 6 bases between the germline ends. CDR3 size: 14 residues. The germline V gene has CDR1 KGHSH and CDR2 LQKENI.

This chain joins TRBV4-2 and TRBJ2-1, with 7 bases fitting TRBD2. The trim removed 4 bases at V and 11 bases at J, leaving 8 bases unmatched. From germline, CDR1 is LGHNA and CDR2 YNFKEQ. This CDR3 is built from 13 residues. CDR3 protein: CASSRAGGTQQFF. The CDR3 coding sequence is TGTGCCAGCAGCCGCGCCGGGGGGACTCAGCAGTTCTTC.

This clone appeared a single time. The chain carries TRBV11-2 and TRBJ2-3; D gene ambiguous. With 1 base removed from V and 0 bases from J, the gap between germline ends came to 17 bases. The CDR3 spans 18 residues. Germline V gene lookup returns CDR1 SGHAT and CDR2 FQNNGV. CDR3 region: CASSLGVLAAFSTDTQYF. The CDR3 DNA follows: TGTGCCAGCAGCTTAGGTGTGTTGGCAGCTTTTAGCACAGATACGCAGTATTTT.